This passage covers 2 T cell receptor beta chains from one sample sequenced in a study of blood T cell repertoires in COVID-19 (dated by TCRdb to 2020 to 2022). Library construction relied on the immunoSEQ multiplex PCR assay. TCRdb took over this immuneACCESS table, retaining in-frame rearrangements with V and J assigned. Such tables are incomplete; in checked studies, under half of the missing clones stem from an unresolved V gene, and the remainder is unexplained. The sample table holds about 310,000 clones, of which about 91% were seen once. The ten largest clones take up 9.5% of the sample. The sample was PBMCs or T cells enriched from blood (not recorded which). The receptors shown here come from a woman aged 40 to 49 who had recovered from COVID-19.

This chain links TRBV21-1 with TRBJ2-7; the table's D gene call, TRBD2, was not cross checked with the DNA. TRBV21-1 is given as a pseudogene. The CDR3 totals 15 residues. The CDR3 sequence: CASSKGGTSGYEQYF. In DNA, the CDR3 is TGTGCCAGCAGCAAAGGGGGGACTAGCGGTTACGAGCAGTACTTC.

This clone appeared once. The rearrangement joins TRBV9 to TRBJ1-2; 8 bases match TRBD1. From germline, CDR1 is SGDLS and CDR2 YYNGEE. The CDR3 has 16 amino acids. Trimming removed 3 bases from V and 3 bases from J; junction bases left unmatched: 10. The CDR3 DNA is TGTGCCAGCAGCGCCGGACGGGACAGGTCCCACTATGGCTACACCTTC. Its protein is CASSAGRDRSHYGYTF. Full variable domain (outside the CDR3, taken from reference TRBV9 and TRBJ1-2): DSGVTQTPKHLITATGQRVTLRCSPRSGDLSVYWYQQSLDQGLQFLIQYYNGEERAKGNILERFSAQQFPDLHSELNLSSLELGDSALYFCASSAGRDRSHYGYTFGSGTRLTVV.